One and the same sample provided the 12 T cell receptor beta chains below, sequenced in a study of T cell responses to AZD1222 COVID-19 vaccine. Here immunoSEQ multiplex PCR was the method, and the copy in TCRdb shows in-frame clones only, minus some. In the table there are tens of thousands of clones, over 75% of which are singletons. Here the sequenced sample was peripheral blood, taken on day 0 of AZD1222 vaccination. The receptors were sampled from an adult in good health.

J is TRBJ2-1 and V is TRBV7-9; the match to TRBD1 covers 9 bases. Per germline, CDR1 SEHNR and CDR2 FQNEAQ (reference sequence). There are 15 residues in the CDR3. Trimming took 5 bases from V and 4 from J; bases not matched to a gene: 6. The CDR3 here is CASSGGGTGYNEQFF. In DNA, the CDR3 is TGTGCCAGCAGCGGGGGCGGGACAGGGTACAATGAGCAGTTCTTC.

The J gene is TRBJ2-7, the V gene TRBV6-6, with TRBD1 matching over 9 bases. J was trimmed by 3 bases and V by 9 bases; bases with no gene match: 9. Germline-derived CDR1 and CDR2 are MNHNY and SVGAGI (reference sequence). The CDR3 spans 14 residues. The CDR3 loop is CASGGTGPFYEQYF. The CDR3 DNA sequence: TGTGCCAGTGGGGGGACAGGGCCCTTCTACGAGCAGTACTTC.

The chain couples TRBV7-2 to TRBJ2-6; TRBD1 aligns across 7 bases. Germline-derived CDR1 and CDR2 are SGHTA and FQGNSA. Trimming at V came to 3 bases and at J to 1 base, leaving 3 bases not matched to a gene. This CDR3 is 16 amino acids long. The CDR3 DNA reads TGTGCCAGCAGCTTGGACAGGACATCTGGGGCCAACGTCCTGACTTTC. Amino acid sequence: CASSLDRTSGANVLTF. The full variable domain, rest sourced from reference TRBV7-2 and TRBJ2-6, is GAGVSQSPSNKVTEKGKDVELRCDPISGHTALYWYRQSLGQGLEFLIYFQGNSAPDKSGLPSDRFSAERTGGSVSTLTIQRTQQEDSAVYLCASSLDRTSGANVLTFGAGSRLTVL.

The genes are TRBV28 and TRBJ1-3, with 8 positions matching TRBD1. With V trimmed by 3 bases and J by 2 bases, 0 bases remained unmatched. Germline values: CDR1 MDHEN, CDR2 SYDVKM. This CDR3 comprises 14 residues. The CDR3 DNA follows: TGTGCCAGCAGTTTGGACAGGGCTGGAAACACCATATATTTT. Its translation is CASSLDRAGNTIYF.

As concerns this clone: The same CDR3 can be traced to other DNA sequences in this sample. DNA of the CDR3: TGCGCCAGCAGCCTAGGGTTAAGCTCCTACAATGAGCAGTTCTTC. It specifies CASSLGLSSYNEQFF. V gene TRBV5-1 combines with J gene TRBJ2-1; D uncertain. The ends were cut back, 4 bases at V and 0 bases at J, with 11 bases in the middle. The CDR3 has 15 amino acids. Germline V lookup: CDR1 SGHRS, CDR2 YFSETQ.

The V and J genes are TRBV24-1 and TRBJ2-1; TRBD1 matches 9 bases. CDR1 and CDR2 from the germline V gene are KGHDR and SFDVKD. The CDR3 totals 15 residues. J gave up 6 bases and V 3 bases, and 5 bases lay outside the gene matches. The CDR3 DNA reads TGTGCCACCAGTGATAGCACAGGGGGCGGCAATGAGCAGTTCTTC. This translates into CATSDSTGGGNEQFF.

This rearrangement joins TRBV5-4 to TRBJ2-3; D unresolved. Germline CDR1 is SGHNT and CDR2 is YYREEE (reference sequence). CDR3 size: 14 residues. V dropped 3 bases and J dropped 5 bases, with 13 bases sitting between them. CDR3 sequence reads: CASSSRTLGDTQYF. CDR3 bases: TGTGCCAGCAGCTCCAGGACCCTGGGAGATACGCAGTATTTT.

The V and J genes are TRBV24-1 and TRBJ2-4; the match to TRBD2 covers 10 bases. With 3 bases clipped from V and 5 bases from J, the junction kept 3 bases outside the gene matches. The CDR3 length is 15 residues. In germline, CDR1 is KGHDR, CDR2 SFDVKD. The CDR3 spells CATSDPGLAENIQYF. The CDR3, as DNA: TGTGCCACCAGTGATCCAGGACTAGCGGAAAACATTCAGTACTTC.

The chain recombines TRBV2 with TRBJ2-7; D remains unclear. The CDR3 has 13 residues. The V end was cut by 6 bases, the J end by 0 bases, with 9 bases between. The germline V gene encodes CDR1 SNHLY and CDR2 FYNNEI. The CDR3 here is CASRVMSSYEQYF. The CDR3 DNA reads TGTGCCAGCAGGGTAATGAGCTCCTACGAGCAGTACTTC.

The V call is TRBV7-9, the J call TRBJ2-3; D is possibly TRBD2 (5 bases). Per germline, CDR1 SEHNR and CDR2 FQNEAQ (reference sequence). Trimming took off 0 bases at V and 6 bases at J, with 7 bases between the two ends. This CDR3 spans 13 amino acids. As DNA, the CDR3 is TGTGCCAGCAGCTTAGCGGGAGTGGATACGCAGTATTTT. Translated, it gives CASSLAGVDTQYF.

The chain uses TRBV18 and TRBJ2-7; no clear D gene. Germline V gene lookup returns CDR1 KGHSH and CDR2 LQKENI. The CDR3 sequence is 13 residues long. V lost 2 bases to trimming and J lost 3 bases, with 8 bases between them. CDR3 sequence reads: CASSPDAVYEQYF. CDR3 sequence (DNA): TGTGCCAGCTCACCAGATGCGGTCTACGAGCAGTACTTC.

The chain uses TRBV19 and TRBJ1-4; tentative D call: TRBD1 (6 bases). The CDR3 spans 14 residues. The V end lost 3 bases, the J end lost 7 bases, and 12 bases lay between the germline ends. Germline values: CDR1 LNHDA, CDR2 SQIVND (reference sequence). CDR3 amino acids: CASSIRRGGEKLFF. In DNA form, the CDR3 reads TGTGCCAGTAGTATCCGCAGGGGAGGTGAAAAACTGTTTTTT.